This TCR beta chain was observed in a study of neurological immune-mediated disorders. V was pared by 6 bases and J by 3 bases, with 11 bases between. The CDR3 extends over 13 amino acids. From germline, CDR1 is SQVTM and CDR2 ANQGSEA. TCRdb recomputed calls from the 5' RACE reads with MiXCR, one row per CDR3 protein. The profile shows 25,000 to 35,000 distinct CDR3 sequences, about a sixth of them singletons. This clonotype has ten or more counts. Time point of the sample: technical triplicate 3. This sequence joins TRBV29-1 and TRBJ2-2; D is ambiguous. The TCR originated in a female donor with HTLV-1-associated myelopathy (HAM/TSP). Sample: CD4+ T cells from blood. CDR3 loop: CSVRTDYTGELFF. Written as DNA, the CDR3 is TGCAGCGTGAGGACGGATTACACCGGGGAGCTGTTTTTT.